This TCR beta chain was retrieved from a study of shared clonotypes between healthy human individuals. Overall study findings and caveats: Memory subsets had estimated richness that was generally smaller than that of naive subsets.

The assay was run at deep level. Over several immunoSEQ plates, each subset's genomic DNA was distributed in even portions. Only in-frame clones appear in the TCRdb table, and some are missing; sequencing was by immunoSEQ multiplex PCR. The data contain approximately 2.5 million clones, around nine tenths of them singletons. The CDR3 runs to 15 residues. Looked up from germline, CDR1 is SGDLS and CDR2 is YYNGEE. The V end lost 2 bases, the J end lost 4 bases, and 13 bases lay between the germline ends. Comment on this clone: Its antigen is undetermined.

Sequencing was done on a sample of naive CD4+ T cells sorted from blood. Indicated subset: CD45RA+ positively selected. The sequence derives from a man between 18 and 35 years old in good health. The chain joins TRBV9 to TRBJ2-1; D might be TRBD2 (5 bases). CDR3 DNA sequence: TGTGCCAGCAGCGTGACTACCGGGCCTTACAATGAGCAGTTCTTC. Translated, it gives CASSVTTGPYNEQFF.